This T cell receptor beta chain was retrieved from a study of early T cells in non-severe SARS-CoV-2 infection. Trimming at V came to 6 bases and at J to 3 bases, leaving 12 bases not matched to a gene. From germline, CDR1 is ENHRY and CDR2 SYGVKD. The CDR3 consists of 16 residues. This clonotype was observed at least ten times. Antigen: not known. General observations from the study: VDJdb-based matching was biased toward anti-spike CD8 responses and missed private and CD4 specificities.

MiXCR, run by TCRdb on the 5' RACE reads, gives a single entry per CDR3 protein. Of some 49,000 distinct CDR3 sequences in the sample, over 3.5% were seen once. The chain has TRBV10-3 and TRBJ2-7, with 9 bases that match TRBD1. The origin of this receptor is an adult who was a healthcare worker with PCR-confirmed SARS-CoV-2 infection or an uninfected control (not recorded which). Sequenced material: whole blood. CDR3 nucleotides: TGTGCCATCAGGACCACCGGGACAGGGTCGAGCTACGAGCAGTACTTC. This sequence encodes CAIRTTGTGSSYEQYF.